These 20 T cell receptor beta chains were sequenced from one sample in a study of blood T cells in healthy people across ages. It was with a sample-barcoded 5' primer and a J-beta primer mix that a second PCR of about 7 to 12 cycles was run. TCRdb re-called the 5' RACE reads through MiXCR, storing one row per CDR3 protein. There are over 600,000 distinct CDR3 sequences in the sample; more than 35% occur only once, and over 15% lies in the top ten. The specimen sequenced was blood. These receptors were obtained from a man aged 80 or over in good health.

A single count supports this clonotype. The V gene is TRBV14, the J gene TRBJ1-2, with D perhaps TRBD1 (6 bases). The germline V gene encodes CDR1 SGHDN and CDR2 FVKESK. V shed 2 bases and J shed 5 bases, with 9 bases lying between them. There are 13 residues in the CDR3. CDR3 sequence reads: CASSQSQGYGYTF. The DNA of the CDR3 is TGTGCCAGCAGCCAATCCCAGGGGTATGGCTACACCTTC.

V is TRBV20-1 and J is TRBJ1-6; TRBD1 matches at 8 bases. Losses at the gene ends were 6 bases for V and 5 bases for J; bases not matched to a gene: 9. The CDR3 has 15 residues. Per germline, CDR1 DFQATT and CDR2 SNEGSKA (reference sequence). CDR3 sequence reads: CSALTGEVNNSPLHF. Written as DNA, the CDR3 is TGCAGTGCCCTGACAGGGGAAGTGAATAATTCACCCCTCCACTTT.

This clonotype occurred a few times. This CDR3 reads CASSYYAGATLSSYEQYF. The CDR3 nucleotides are TGTGCCAGCAGTTACTACGCGGGAGCCACGTTGAGCTCCTACGAGCAGTACTTC. The J gene is TRBJ2-7, the V gene TRBV6-2 or TRBV6-3; TRBD2 agrees at 7 bases. V was clipped by 1 base and J by 0 bases; unmatched bases: 12. This CDR3 has 18 amino acids. CDR1 is MNHEY, CDR2 SVGEGT, per germline.

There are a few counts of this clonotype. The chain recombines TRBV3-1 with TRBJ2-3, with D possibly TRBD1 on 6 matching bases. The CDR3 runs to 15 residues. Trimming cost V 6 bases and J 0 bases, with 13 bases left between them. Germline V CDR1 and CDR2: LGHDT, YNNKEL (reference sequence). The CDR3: CASRLGASSTDTQYF. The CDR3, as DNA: TGTGCCAGCAGGCTGGGGGCCTCTAGCACAGATACGCAGTATTTT.

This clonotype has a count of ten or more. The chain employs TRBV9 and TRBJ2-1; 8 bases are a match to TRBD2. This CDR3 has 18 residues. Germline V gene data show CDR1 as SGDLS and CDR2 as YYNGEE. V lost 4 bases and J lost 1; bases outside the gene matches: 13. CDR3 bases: TGTGCCAGCAGCCCCTCCCTGCGGGAGGAGTGGTCCTACAATGAGCAGTTCTTC. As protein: CASSPSLREEWSYNEQFF.

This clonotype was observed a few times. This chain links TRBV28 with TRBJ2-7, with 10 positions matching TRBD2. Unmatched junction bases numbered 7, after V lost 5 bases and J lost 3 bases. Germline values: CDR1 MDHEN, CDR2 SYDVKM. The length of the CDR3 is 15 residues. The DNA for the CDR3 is TGTGCCAGCAGTCCCCCGGGACTAGCGAACTACGAGCAGTACTTC. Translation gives CASSPPGLANYEQYF.

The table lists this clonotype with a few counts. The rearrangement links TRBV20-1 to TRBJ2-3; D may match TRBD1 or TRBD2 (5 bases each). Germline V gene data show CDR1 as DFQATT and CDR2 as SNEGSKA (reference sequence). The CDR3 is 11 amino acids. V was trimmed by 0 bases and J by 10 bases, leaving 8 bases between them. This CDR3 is CSARDEGPQYF. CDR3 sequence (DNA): TGCAGTGCTAGAGATGAGGGACCGCAGTATTTT.

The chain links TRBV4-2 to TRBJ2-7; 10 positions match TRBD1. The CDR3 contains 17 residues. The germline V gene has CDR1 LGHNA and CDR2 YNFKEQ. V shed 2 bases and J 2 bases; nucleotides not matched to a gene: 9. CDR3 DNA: TGTGCCAGCAGCCAACAAGAGGCGGGACAGGGGACCTACGAGCAGTACTTC. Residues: CASSQQEAGQGTYEQYF.

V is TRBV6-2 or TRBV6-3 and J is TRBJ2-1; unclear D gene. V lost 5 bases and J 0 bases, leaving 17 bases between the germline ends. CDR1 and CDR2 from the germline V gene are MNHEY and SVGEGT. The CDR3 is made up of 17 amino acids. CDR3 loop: CASSATGPSSSYNEQFF. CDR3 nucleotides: TGTGCCAGCAGTGCCACCGGACCTTCGAGCTCCTACAATGAGCAGTTCTTC.

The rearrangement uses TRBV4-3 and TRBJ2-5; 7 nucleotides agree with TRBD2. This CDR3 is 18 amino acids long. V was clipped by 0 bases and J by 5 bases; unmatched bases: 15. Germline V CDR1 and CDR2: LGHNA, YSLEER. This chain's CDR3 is CASSQDRGKGLGGETQYF. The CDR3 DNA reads TGCGCCAGCAGCCAAGATCGGGGAAAAGGTTTGGGAGGGGAGACCCAGTACTTC.

The CDR3 DNA follows: TGTGCCATCAGTGAGCGACTAGCGGGAGACGAGCAGTACTTC. As protein: CAISERLAGDEQYF. The V gene is TRBV10-3, the J gene TRBJ2-5; TRBD2 agrees at 12 bases. The DNA end favors TRBJ2-7, so the J call may be wrong. The CDR3 has 14 residues. CDR1 and CDR2 (germline): ENHRY, SYGVKD.

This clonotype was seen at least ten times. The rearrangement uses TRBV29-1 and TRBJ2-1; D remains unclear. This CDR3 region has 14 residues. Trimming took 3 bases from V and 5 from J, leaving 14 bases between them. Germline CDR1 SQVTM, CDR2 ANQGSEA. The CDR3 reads CSVDIFAADNEQFF. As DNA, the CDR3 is TGCAGCGTTGACATCTTCGCGGCGGACAATGAGCAGTTCTTC.

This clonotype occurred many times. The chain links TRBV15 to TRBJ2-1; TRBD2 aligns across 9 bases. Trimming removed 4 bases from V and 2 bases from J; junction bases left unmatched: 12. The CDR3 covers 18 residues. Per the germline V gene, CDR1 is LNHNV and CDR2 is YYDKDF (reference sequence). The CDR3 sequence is CATSKGVAGGPPYNEQFF. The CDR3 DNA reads TGTGCCACCAGCAAGGGGGTCGCGGGAGGGCCTCCCTACAATGAGCAGTTCTTC.

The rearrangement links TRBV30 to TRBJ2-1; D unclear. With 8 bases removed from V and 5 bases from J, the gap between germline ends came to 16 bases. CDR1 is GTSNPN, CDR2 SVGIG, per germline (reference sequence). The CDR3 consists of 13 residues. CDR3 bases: TGTGCCATTAGGGTTGTTAGCAACAATGAGCAGTTCTTC. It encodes CAIRVVSNNEQFF. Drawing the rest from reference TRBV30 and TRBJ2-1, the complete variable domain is SQTIHQWPATLVQPVGSPLSLECTVEGTSNPNLYWYRQAAGRGLQLLFYSVGIGQISSEVPQNLSASRPQDRQFILSSKKLLLSDSGFYLCAIRVVSNNEQFFGPGTRLTVL.

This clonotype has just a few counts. The CDR3 is CASILAGGSYEQYF. CDR3 DNA: TGTGCCAGCATACTTGCAGGGGGTTCCTACGAGCAGTACTTC. The genes are TRBV6-2 or TRBV6-3 and TRBJ2-7, with 7 bases matching TRBD1. The CDR3 spans 14 residues. Trimming removed 7 bases from V and 1 base from J; junction bases left unmatched: 7. Looked up from germline, CDR1 is MNHEY and CDR2 is SVGEGT.

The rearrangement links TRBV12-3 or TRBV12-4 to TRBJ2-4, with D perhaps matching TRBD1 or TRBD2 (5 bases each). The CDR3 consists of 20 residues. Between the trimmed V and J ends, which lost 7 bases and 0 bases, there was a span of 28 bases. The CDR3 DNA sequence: TGTGCCAGCAACCCGCCAACCGGGGCAGTGGGGGAACTAGCCAAAAACATTCAGTACTTC. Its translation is CASNPPTGAVGELAKNIQYF.

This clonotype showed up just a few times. This CDR3 is CSASASAYEQYF. The CDR3 DNA sequence: TGCAGTGCTAGTGCCTCGGCCTACGAGCAGTACTTC. The chain recombines TRBV20-1 with TRBJ2-7; unclear D gene. V shed 3 bases and J shed 2 bases, with 8 bases lying between them. The CDR3 is 12 residues long. The V gene's germline CDR1 is DFQATT and CDR2 SNEGSKA (reference sequence).

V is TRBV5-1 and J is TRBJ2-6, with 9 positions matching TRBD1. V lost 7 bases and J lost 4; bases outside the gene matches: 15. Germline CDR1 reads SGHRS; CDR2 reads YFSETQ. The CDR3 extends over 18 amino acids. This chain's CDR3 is CASRTTGTGPGGANVLTF. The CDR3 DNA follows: TGCGCCAGCCGTACAACCGGGACAGGGCCCGGCGGGGCCAACGTCCTGACTTTC.

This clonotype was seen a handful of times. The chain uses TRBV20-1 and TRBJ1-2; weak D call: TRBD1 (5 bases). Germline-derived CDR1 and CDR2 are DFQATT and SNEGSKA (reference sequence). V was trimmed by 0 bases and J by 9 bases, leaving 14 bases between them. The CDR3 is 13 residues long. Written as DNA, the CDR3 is TGCAGTGCTAGAGAAGGGGCGGGGTCTCGCTACACCTTC. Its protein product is CSAREGAGSRYTF.

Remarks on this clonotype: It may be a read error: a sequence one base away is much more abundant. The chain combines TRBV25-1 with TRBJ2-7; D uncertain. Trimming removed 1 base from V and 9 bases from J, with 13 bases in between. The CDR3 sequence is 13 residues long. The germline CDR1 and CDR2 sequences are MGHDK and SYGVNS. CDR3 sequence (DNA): TGTGCCAGCAGTGAATTGGGTCGCGACCGGCAGTACTTC. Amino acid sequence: CASSELGRDRQYF.